What follows are 31 T cell receptor beta chains derived from one specimen sequenced in a study of CD8 T cells in ankylosing spondylitis. TCRdb called the 5' RACE reads again in MiXCR, with one record for every CDR3 protein. This sample has approximately 220,000 distinct CDR3 sequences, with 20% to 30% found just once. Sequencing input: blood, either unsorted or a sorted T cell fraction (not recorded which). The receptor source for this set is a male donor with ankylosing spondylitis or in good health (not recorded which).

Many counts were recorded for this clonotype. The V gene is TRBV11-1, the J gene TRBJ2-7; D is undetermined. The V end was cut by 5 bases, the J end by 1 base, with 9 bases between. The CDR3 spans 13 residues. CDR1 SGHAT and CDR2 FQDESV come from the germline V gene (reference sequence). The CDR3 coding sequence is TGTGCCAGCAGCCCGAGTCAGTCCTACGAGCAGTACTTC. Residues: CASSPSQSYEQYF.

This clonotype has just a few counts. The chain joins TRBV12-3 or TRBV12-4 to TRBJ2-5; 10 bases line up with TRBD2. The CDR3 extends over 16 amino acids. J was trimmed by 1 base and V by 5 bases; bases with no gene match: 7. The DNA of the CDR3 is TGTGCCAGCAGTCCGCCCAGCGGGAGGGCCCAAGAGACCCAGTACTTC. Protein: CASSPPSGRAQETQYF.

Only one count was recorded for this clonotype. The V and J genes are TRBV12-3 or TRBV12-4 and TRBJ1-1; D is unresolved. Trimming stripped 0 bases from V and 1 base from J, with 9 bases between. The CDR3 has 15 amino acids. The CDR3 DNA reads as TGTGCCAGCAGTTTAGCGGGGATGGGGAACACTGAAGCTTTCTTT. Its protein is CASSLAGMGNTEAFF.

This chain's CDR3 is CSVSVLGDTQYF. The CDR3 DNA sequence: TGCAGCGTTTCGGTTTTGGGTGATACGCAGTATTTT. The rearrangement joins TRBV29-1 to TRBJ2-3; D gene unclear. Trimming removed 5 bases at V and 6 bases at J, with 12 bases between. The CDR3 length is 12 residues. Germline V gene lookup returns CDR1 SQVTM and CDR2 ANQGSEA.

This clonotype was observed many times. This chain links TRBV6-1 with TRBJ2-2; D gene uncertain. Germline loops: CDR1 MNHNS, CDR2 SASEGT. The CDR3 length is 13 residues. V was pared by 4 bases and J by 0 bases, with 3 bases between. Written as DNA, the CDR3 is TGTGCCAGCAGTGCACCGAACACCGGGGAGCTGTTTTTT. This translates into CASSAPNTGELFF.

This chain joins TRBV5-5 and TRBJ2-3; 8 bases line up with TRBD2. The germline gives CDR1 SGHKS, CDR2 YYEKEE (reference sequence). After removal of 5 bases from V and 0 bases from J, the junction contained 8 bases not matched to a gene. The length of the CDR3 is 16 residues. Here the CDR3 DNA reads TGTGCCAGCAGGGCCACTAGCGGAGGAAGCACAGATACGCAGTATTTT. Amino acid sequence: CASRATSGGSTDTQYF.

The table lists this clonotype with a few counts. V and J are TRBV10-3 and TRBJ2-3; D is possibly TRBD2 (5 bases). The V gene's germline CDR1 is ENHRY and CDR2 SYGVKD. The CDR3 is 12 amino acids. Trimming cost V 6 bases and J 4 bases, with 8 bases left between them. The CDR3 loop is CAIRGSADTQYF. CDR3 nucleotides: TGTGCCATCAGGGGTAGCGCAGATACGCAGTATTTT.

The chain is built from TRBV4-2 and TRBJ2-5; a possible D gene is TRBD1 (5 bases). The CDR3 sequence is 16 residues long. The germline gives CDR1 LGHNA, CDR2 YNFKEQ. Trimming shortened V by 0 bases and J by 4 bases, and 15 bases separated the two germline ends. Here the CDR3 DNA reads TGTGCCAGCAGCCAAGAAAGGCAGGGTTTAGGAGAGACCCAGTACTTC. This codes for CASSQERQGLGETQYF.

This CDR3 reads CSARWAGQLSTNEKLFF. DNA for the CDR3: TGCAGTGCTAGATGGGCCGGACAGCTCTCAACTAATGAAAAACTGTTTTTT. The chain links TRBV20-1 to TRBJ1-4; a possible D gene is TRBD1 (6 bases). Trimming pared 2 bases from V and 0 bases from J, leaving 16 bases between. In germline, CDR1 is DFQATT, CDR2 SNEGSKA (reference sequence). The CDR3 runs 17 residues.

The chain is built from TRBV12-3 or TRBV12-4 and TRBJ2-1, with 14 positions matching TRBD2. This CDR3 contains 18 residues. After removal of 2 bases from V and 3 bases from J, the junction contained 6 bases not matched to a gene. CDR3 coding DNA: TGTGCCAGCAGTTTACCGGGACTAGCGGGAGAACGCTACAATGAGCAGTTCTTC. It translates to CASSLPGLAGERYNEQFF.

Ten or more counts support this clonotype. DNA for the CDR3: TGCAGTGCAGGGGACAGAACCAAAAACATTCAGTACTTC. Translated, it gives CSAGDRTKNIQYF. This chain uses TRBV20-1 with TRBJ2-4, with 7 bases fitting TRBD1. CDR3 length equals 13 residues. Germline lookup yields CDR1 DFQATT and CDR2 SNEGSKA (reference sequence). The V and J ends lost 6 bases and 2 bases, in that order; junction bases with no gene match: 4.

The CDR3 reads CASSLGLAGIGEQFF. CDR3 sequence (DNA): TGTGCCAGCAGCCTCGGACTAGCGGGAATTGGTGAGCAGTTCTTC. J is TRBJ2-1 and V is TRBV7-2; 12 bases are shared with TRBD2. Germline V gives CDR1 SGHTA, CDR2 FQGNSA. This CDR3 has 15 residues. J was trimmed by 9 bases and V by 5 bases; bases with no gene match: 8.

This clonotype was seen a single time. V is TRBV5-1 and J is TRBJ2-3; TRBD1 is a possible D gene (6 bases). The CDR3 extends over 14 amino acids. V lost 8 bases and J lost 1, with 14 bases in between. Per germline, CDR1 SGHRS and CDR2 YFSETQ. CDR3 nucleotide sequence: TGCGCCAGTAGAGCGGCAGGGGGCACAGATACGCAGTATTTT. This gives the protein CASRAAGGTDTQYF.

This clonotype was observed many times. This chain joins TRBV2 and TRBJ1-5, with D hard to call. Per germline, CDR1 SNHLY and CDR2 FYNNEI. V lost 5 bases and J lost 9, with 20 bases in between. This CDR3 is built from 15 residues. The CDR3 nucleotides read TGTGCCAGCAGTTCCAGTGGAGACGGGTGGAGGCCCCAGCATTTT. Its translation: CASSSSGDGWRPQHF. Full variable domain (outside the CDR3, taken from reference TRBV2 and TRBJ1-5): EPEVTQTPSHQVTQMGQEVILRCVPISNHLYFYWYRQILGQKVEFLVSFYNNEISEKSEIFDDQFSVERPDGSNFTLKIRSTKLEDSAMYFCASSSSGDGWRPQHFGDGTRLSIL.

The chain uses TRBV18 and TRBJ2-5, with D possibly TRBD1 on 6 matching bases. Germline values: CDR1 KGHSH, CDR2 LQKENI. The ends were cut back, 0 bases at V and 1 base at J, with 9 bases in the middle. This CDR3 region has 15 residues. CDR3 coding DNA: TGTGCCAGCTCACCACCGGCAGGGGTCCAAGAGACCCAGTACTTC. Translating it yields CASSPPAGVQETQYF.

This rearrangement joins TRBV5-1 to TRBJ2-1, with 7 bases aligning to TRBD2. The CDR3 contains 16 residues. Unmatched junction bases numbered 7, after V lost 0 bases and J lost 4 bases. In germline, CDR1 is SGHRS, CDR2 YFSETQ. The CDR3 region has the DNA TGCGCCAGCAGCTTGGTCTCGGGAGGAGGGTACAATGAGCAGTTCTTC. Protein product: CASSLVSGGGYNEQFF.

This clonotype was observed a few times. This chain connects TRBV7-2 to TRBJ2-2; D is ambiguous. The CDR3 is 14 residues long. V dropped 5 bases and J dropped 8 bases, with 15 bases sitting between them. Germline V CDR1 and CDR2: SGHTA, FQGNSA. DNA for the CDR3: TGTGCCAGCAGCAGATCCGGCGTTGAGGGGGAGCTGTTTTTT. Translated, it gives CASSRSGVEGELFF.

This clonotype was counted a few times. CDR3 DNA: TGCAGTGCGACAGGGGGAGGTGAGCAGTTCTTC. It yields the protein CSATGGGEQFF. The chain combines TRBV20-1 with TRBJ2-1; TRBD1 matches at 9 bases. V lost 6 bases to trimming and J lost 9 bases; unmatched junction nucleotides: 3. CDR3 size: 11 residues. CDR1 and CDR2 from the germline V gene are DFQATT and SNEGSKA (reference sequence).

This clonotype occurred a few times. The CDR3 DNA reads as TGTGCCAGCAGGGGAGAGGCAGTTAATTCACCCCTCCACTTT. It is translated as CASRGEAVNSPLHF. The chain couples TRBV4-2 to TRBJ1-6, with D uncertain. V lost 6 bases, J lost 6 bases, and 12 bases lay in between. Germline V gives CDR1 LGHNA, CDR2 YNFKEQ. The CDR3 extends over 14 amino acids.

J is TRBJ2-1 and V is TRBV7-6, with no clear D. CDR1 is SGHVS and CDR2 is FNYEAQ in the germline V gene. V lost 5 bases and J 8 bases, leaving 19 bases between the germline ends. The CDR3 sequence is 15 residues long. CDR3 in amino acids: CASSPHSGIRDEQFF. The CDR3 bases are TGTGCCAGCAGCCCCCACAGTGGCATCCGTGATGAGCAGTTCTTC. The full variable domain, its missing parts supplied by reference TRBV7-6 and TRBJ2-1, is GAGVSQSPRYKVTKRGQDVALRCDPISGHVSLYWYRQALGQGPEFLTYFNYEAQQDKSGLPNDRFSAERPEGSISTLTIQRTEQRDSAMYRCASSPHSGIRDEQFFGPGTRLTVL.

The chain uses TRBV20-1 and TRBJ2-7; 7 bases align to TRBD2. V was clipped by 0 bases and J by 4 bases; unmatched bases: 9. This CDR3 region has 15 residues. Germline V gives CDR1 DFQATT, CDR2 SNEGSKA (reference sequence). CDR3 bases: TGCAGTGCTAGAGATGTCGCGGGAGCGGGGTACGAGCAGTACTTC. Protein product: CSARDVAGAGYEQYF.

This clonotype has a handful of counts. The chain joins TRBV15 to TRBJ2-4, with D uncertain. Trimming took off 4 bases at V and 0 bases at J, with 7 bases between the two ends. The CDR3 has 14 amino acids. CDR1 and CDR2 from the germline V gene are LNHNV and YYDKDF (reference sequence). The CDR3 DNA follows: TGTGCCACCAGCATCCGAATAGCCAAAAACATTCAGTACTTC. The encoded protein is CATSIRIAKNIQYF.

The V and J genes are TRBV6-1 and TRBJ2-2; no firm D call. Germline V gene sequence: CDR1 MNHNS, CDR2 SASEGT. The V end lost 10 bases, the J end lost 1 base, and 10 bases lay between the germline ends. The CDR3 totals 13 residues. CDR3: CATMDQNTGELFF. The CDR3 DNA is TGTGCCACCATGGACCAGAACACCGGGGAGCTGTTTTTT.

This clonotype was seen repeatedly, ten times or more. The J gene is TRBJ2-1, the V gene TRBV11-2, with 9 positions matching TRBD2. Per germline, CDR1 SGHAT and CDR2 FQNNGV. With 3 bases clipped from V and 7 bases from J, the junction kept 25 bases outside the gene matches. CDR3 length equals 21 residues. The CDR3 DNA is TGTGCCAGCAGCTTTCTTGTTTCGCTAGCGGGAAAGGTGACACAAGGGAATGAGCAGTTCTTC. Translated: CASSFLVSLAGKVTQGNEQFF.

The table lists this clonotype with many counts. The rearrangement links TRBV7-2 to TRBJ2-7, with D possibly being TRBD2 (7 bases). CDR3 length: 16 amino acids. Germline V gives CDR1 SGHTA, CDR2 FQGNSA. With 2 bases removed from V and 0 bases from J, the gap between germline ends came to 14 bases. This CDR3 is CASSLWGGPASYEQYF. The CDR3 DNA sequence: TGTGCCAGCAGCTTATGGGGGGGCCCCGCCTCCTACGAGCAGTACTTC.

The rearrangement uses TRBV20-1 and TRBJ1-2; D is ambiguous. CDR3 length equals 16 residues. V gave up 3 bases and J gave up 4 bases, with 21 bases separating them. Germline CDR1 DFQATT, CDR2 SNEGSKA (reference sequence). CDR3 protein: CSARPLSLGGTYGYTF. The CDR3 DNA follows: TGCAGTGCTAGGCCCTTAAGCCTCGGAGGAACCTATGGCTACACCTTC.

This clonotype appeared many times. This chain connects TRBV28 to TRBJ1-2; D may be TRBD1 (5 bases). With 5 bases removed from V and 4 bases from J, the gap between germline ends came to 14 bases. CDR1 and CDR2 (germline): MDHEN, SYDVKM. This CDR3 comprises 14 residues. Written as DNA, the CDR3 is TGTGCCAGCAGTCCCGGGACGGACTTCTATGGCTACACCTTC. Translated: CASSPGTDFYGYTF.

The CDR3 sequence is CSVGVLPGGELFF. The CDR3 region has the DNA TGCAGCGTTGGAGTACTGCCTGGCGGGGAGCTGTTTTTT. The chain couples TRBV29-1 to TRBJ2-2, with D hard to call. CDR3 size: 13 residues. Trimming pared 4 bases from V and 7 bases from J, leaving 13 bases between. Looked up from germline, CDR1 is SQVTM and CDR2 is ANQGSEA.

This clonotype was seen many times. The chain uses TRBV20-1 and TRBJ2-3, with D maybe TRBD1 (5 bases). V lost 3 bases and J lost 0, with 13 bases in between. Germline CDR1 DFQATT, CDR2 SNEGSKA (reference sequence). The length of the CDR3 is 15 residues. DNA for the CDR3: TGCAGTGCTAGTTGGGGCGCCACTAGCACAGATACGCAGTATTTT. It yields the protein CSASWGATSTDTQYF.

The genes are TRBV20-1 and TRBJ2-7; D gene uncertain. This CDR3 region has 13 residues. Germline CDR1 is DFQATT and CDR2 is SNEGSKA (reference sequence). V was pared by 5 bases and J by 0 bases, with 11 bases between. The CDR3 protein is CSAPGPSSYEQYF. The DNA of the CDR3 is TGCAGTGCTCCAGGACCCAGCTCCTACGAGCAGTACTTC.

This clonotype was detected once. V is TRBV29-1 and J is TRBJ2-5; TRBD1 agrees at 9 bases. V lost 4 bases to trimming and J lost 2 bases; unmatched junction nucleotides: 2. Germline V gene sequence: CDR1 SQVTM, CDR2 ANQGSEA. There are 13 residues in the CDR3. Written as DNA, the CDR3 is TGCAGCGTTGCTGGACAGGGGCAAGAGACCCAGTACTTC. Translation gives CSVAGQGQETQYF.